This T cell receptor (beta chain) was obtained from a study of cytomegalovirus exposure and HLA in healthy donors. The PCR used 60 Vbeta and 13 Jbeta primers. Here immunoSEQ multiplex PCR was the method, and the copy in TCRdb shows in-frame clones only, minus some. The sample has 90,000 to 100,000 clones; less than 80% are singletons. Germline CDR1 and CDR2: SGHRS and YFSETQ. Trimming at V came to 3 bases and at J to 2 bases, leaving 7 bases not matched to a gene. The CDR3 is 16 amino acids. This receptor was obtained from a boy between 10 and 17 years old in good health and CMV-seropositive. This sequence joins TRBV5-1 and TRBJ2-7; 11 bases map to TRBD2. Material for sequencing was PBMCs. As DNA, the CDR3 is TGCGCCAGCAGCTGGGCCCTAGCGGGGGGTGCCTACGAGCAGTACTTC. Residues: CASSWALAGGAYEQYF.